These T cell receptor beta chains were read from a single sample in a study of blood T cell repertoires in COVID-19. Sequenced by immunoSEQ multiplex PCR; TCRdb stores in-frame clones only, minus some. The sample has around 190,000 clones; approximately 80% are singletons. The source material was peripheral blood. The receptors originated from a woman aged 45-59 years with active or convalescent COVID-19. The CDR3 runs from the conserved cysteine through the conserved F or W. The order of the fields is J gene, V gene, D gene, clone size, CDR3 protein, CDR3 DNA. A D gene is named only where the DNA matches it firmly. Some rows have no size entry. The others give once, few or many, or a class for an expanded clone.

>TRBJ2-1|TRBV3-1/TRBV3-2|.|once
CASSQGRQGDEQFF
TGTGCCAGCAGCCAAGGGCGTCAGGGTGATGAGCAGTTCTTC
>TRBJ1-6|TRBV5-6|TRBD1|once
CASRDRDSNSPLHF
TGTGCCAGCAGAGACCGGGACAGTAATTCACCCCTCCACTTT
>TRBJ1-2|TRBV6-6|.|.
CASSDTGNYGYTF
TGTGCCAGCAGCGATACAGGAAACTATGGCTACACCTTC
>TRBJ1-1|TRBV19|TRBD1|once
CASSKNRGNTEAFF
TGTGCCAGTAGTAAAAACAGGGGGAACACTGAAGCTTTCTTT
>TRBJ2-1|TRBV7-8|TRBD2|.
CASSLRVAGVYNEQFF
TGTGCCAGCAGCTTACGAGTAGCGGGGGTATACAATGAGCAGTTCTTC
>TRBJ2-3|TRBV21-1|.|.
CASSTDRVTSKDTQYF
TGTGCCAGCAGCACCGACAGGGTGACAAGTAAGGATACGCAGTATTTT
>TRBJ1-6|TRBV19|.|.
CASSIGAGLSDSPLHF
TGTGCCAGTAGTATTGGAGCGGGACTCTCGGACTCGCCCCTCCACTTT
>TRBJ2-7|TRBV30|.|few
CAWSSGYEQYF
TGTGCCTGGAGTTCGGGATACGAGCAGTACTTC
>TRBJ2-6|TRBV30|.|.
CAWSFLSGANVLTF
TGTGCCTGGAGTTTTCTCTCTGGGGCCAACGTCCTGACTTTC
>TRBJ2-2|TRBV9|.|few
CASATGYLNTGELFF
TGTGCCAGCGCCACCGGGTATTTGAACACCGGGGAGCTGTTTTTT
>TRBJ1-2|TRBV10-2|.|.
CASSEQQGRYGYTF
TGCGCCAGCAGTGAGCAACAGGGACGATATGGCTACACCTTC
>TRBJ1-5|TRBV2|.|.
CASSGDGGDQPQHF
TGTGCCAGCAGTGGCGACGGGGGGGATCAGCCCCAGCATTTT
>TRBJ2-5|TRBV3-1/TRBV3-2|.|.
CASSQVFQRQETQYF
TGTGCCAGCAGCCAAGTTTTTCAGCGGCAAGAGACCCAGTACTTC
>TRBJ2-3|TRBV27|TRBD2|many
CASSSAGTRRPTPEARDTQYF
TGTGCCAGCAGTTCCGCCGGGACTAGGCGGCCCACCCCCGAAGCACGGGATACGCAGTATTTT
>TRBJ2-5|TRBV28|.|few
CASSFVGSAQETQYF
TGTGCCAGCAGTTTTGTCGGGAGCGCACAAGAGACCCAGTACTTC
>TRBJ1-5|TRBV3-1/TRBV3-2|.|.
CASSQARGADQPQHF
TGTGCCAGCAGCCAAGCCAGGGGAGCCGATCAGCCCCAGCATTTT
>TRBJ2-3|TRBV7-2|TRBD2|.
CASSPMALAGGVDTQYF
TGTGCCAGCAGCCCCATGGCACTAGCGGGAGGGGTAGATACGCAGTATTTT
>TRBJ2-5|TRBV5-4|TRBD1|.
CASSPGQGVAETQYF
TGTGCCAGCAGCCCCGGACAGGGGGTAGCTGAGACCCAGTACTTC
>TRBJ1-5|TRBV19|.|.
CASSIRGIGDNQPQHF
TGTGCCAGTAGTATACGGGGGATTGGAGACAATCAGCCCCAGCATTTT
>TRBJ2-1|TRBV10-3|TRBD2|.
CAISERLAVNEQFF
TGTGCCATCAGTGAGAGGCTAGCGGTTAATGAGCAGTTCTTC